These 12 T cell receptor beta chains were sequenced from one sample in a study of beta chain features in type 1 diabetes. No antigen has been assigned to these receptors. Whole-study findings and limits: TCRB CDR3s from Type 1 diabetes patients were moderately but significantly shorter in all four CD4+ subsets.

The sequenced template was cDNA made from the entire isolated RNA. TCRdb's copy holds only in-frame clones and misses some; the assay was immunoSEQ multiplex PCR. The data show 300,000 to 400,000 clones, with 9.3% seen just once and around 1% held by the top ten. The specimen sequenced was central memory CD4+ T cells from blood. The receptors come from a man between 25 and 39 years old with type 1 diabetes.

Here the CDR3 reads CAISSGQGYTGELFF. CDR3 bases: TGTGCCATCAGCTCGGGACAGGGGTACACCGGGGAGCTGTTTTTT. V usage is TRBV10-3 and J usage is TRBJ2-2; 10 bases agree with TRBD1. The CDR3 runs 15 residues. J lost 3 bases, V lost 6 bases, and 4 bases had no gene match. CDR1 ENHRY and CDR2 SYGVKD come from the germline V gene.

The table lists this clone with a few counts. The chain has TRBV14 and TRBJ2-3, with 11 bases identical to TRBD1. The CDR3 is 18 residues long. V trimming: 4 bases; J trimming: 3 bases; junction bases outside the gene matches: 12. The germline V gene has CDR1 SGHDN and CDR2 FVKESK. The CDR3 nucleotides are TGTGCCAGCAGCCGCCTATCACCGGGACAGGGGGATACAGATACGCAGTATTTT. Protein sequence: CASSRLSPGQGDTDTQYF. Variable domain in full (rest from reference TRBV14 and TRBJ2-3): EAGVTQFPSHSVIEKGQTVTLRCDPISGHDNLYWYRRVMGKEIKFLLHFVKESKQDESGMPNNRFLAERTGGTYSTLKVQPAELEDSGVYFCASSRLSPGQGDTDTQYFGPGTRLTVL.

The genes are TRBV29-1 and TRBJ2-1; D remains ambiguous. Germline-derived CDR1 and CDR2 are SQVTM and ANQGSEA. Trimming took off 3 bases at V and 6 bases at J, with 6 bases between the two ends. The CDR3 contains 11 residues. The CDR3 sequence is CSVDGRNEQFF. In DNA, the CDR3 is TGCAGCGTTGACGGTCGCAATGAGCAGTTCTTC.

This clone came up a few times. Additional DNA sequences in this sample encode the identical CDR3. The V and J genes are TRBV5-1 and TRBJ2-5; 8 positions agree with TRBD1. The CDR3 extends over 14 amino acids. Germline CDR1 is SGHRS and CDR2 is YFSETQ. With 3 bases clipped from V and 5 bases from J, the junction kept 6 bases outside the gene matches. The CDR3 DNA follows: TGCGCCAGCAGCTATGGACAGGGACAGGAGACCCAGTACTTC. Protein sequence: CASSYGQGQETQYF.

Only a few counts were recorded for this clone. The chain is built from TRBV5-1 and TRBJ2-7; D tentatively reads TRBD1 or TRBD2 (6 bases each). Germline CDR1 SGHRS, CDR2 YFSETQ. The CDR3 length is 12 residues. Trimming shortened V by 3 bases and J by 7 bases, and 11 bases separated the two germline ends. DNA of the CDR3: TGCGCCAGCAGCTCCCAGGGGAGGGAGCAGTACTTC. Its protein product is CASSSQGREQYF.

A word on this clone: The same CDR3 can be traced to other DNA sequences in this sample. The gene calls are TRBV9 and TRBJ2-3; D ambiguous. Germline assignment: CDR1 SGDLS and CDR2 YYNGEE. The CDR3 consists of 14 residues. V was trimmed by 0 bases and J by 0 bases, leaving 5 bases between them. The CDR3 here is CASSVVPSTDTQYF. CDR3 coding DNA: TGTGCCAGCAGCGTAGTGCCGAGCACAGATACGCAGTATTTT.

This clone has ten or more counts. This sequence joins TRBV11-2 and TRBJ1-5; tentative D call: TRBD1 (6 bases). CDR3 size: 12 residues. V was shortened by 1 base and J by 10 bases, with 8 bases between the two germline ends. Germline V gene lookup returns CDR1 SGHAT and CDR2 FQNNGV. CDR3 in amino acids: CASSLVQGPQHF. The CDR3 DNA reads as TGTGCCAGCAGCTTAGTACAGGGACCCCAGCATTTT.

The V and J genes are TRBV4-1 and TRBJ1-5; D remains unclear. Looked up from germline, CDR1 is MGHRA and CDR2 is YSYEKL. The V end lost 0 bases, the J end lost 2 bases, and 17 bases lay between the germline ends. The CDR3 is made up of 18 amino acids. This CDR3 reads CASSQEGRGYMGNQPQHF. The CDR3 nucleotides are TGCGCCAGCAGCCAAGAAGGGCGCGGGTATATGGGCAATCAGCCCCAGCATTTT.

The gene calls are TRBV30 and TRBJ2-7; 9 bases line up with TRBD1. Unmatched junction bases numbered 3, after V lost 5 bases and J lost 4 bases. The CDR3 is made up of 12 amino acids. Germline V lookup: CDR1 GTSNPN, CDR2 SVGIG (reference sequence). CDR3 sequence: CAWGQGKYEQYF. The CDR3 DNA reads as TGTGCCTGGGGACAGGGGAAGTACGAGCAGTACTTC.

The chain combines TRBV19 with TRBJ2-1; D is possibly TRBD1 (5 bases). Germline V gives CDR1 LNHDA, CDR2 SQIVND (reference sequence). Trimming shortened V by 6 bases and J by 3 bases, and 12 bases separated the two germline ends. CDR3 length: 14 residues. CDR3: CASSPQGLYNEQFF. CDR3 sequence (DNA): TGTGCCAGTAGCCCCCAGGGTCTCTACAATGAGCAGTTCTTC.

The chain joins TRBV5-1 to TRBJ2-5; no definite D call. The CDR3 runs to 13 residues. CDR1 is SGHRS and CDR2 is YFSETQ in the germline V gene. Trimming removed 7 bases at V and 4 bases at J, with 14 bases between. The CDR3 protein is CASRNSVVETQYF. DNA of the CDR3: TGCGCCAGCCGAAATTCTGTTGTAGAGACCCAGTACTTC. Filled out from reference TRBV5-1 and TRBJ2-5, the complete variable domain reads KAGVTQTPRYLIKTRGQQVTLSCSPISGHRSVSWYQQTPGQGLQFLFEYFSETQRNKGNFPGRFSGRQFSNSRSEMNVSTLELGDSALYLCASRNSVVETQYFGPGTRLLVL.

This clone has a handful of counts. Within the sample, other DNA sequences also encode this same CDR3. The chain couples TRBV27 to TRBJ1-1; D perhaps matches TRBD1 (6 bases). The CDR3 length is 14 residues. The ends were cut back, 2 bases at V and 5 bases at J, with 12 bases in the middle. From germline, CDR1 is MNHEY and CDR2 SMNVEV (reference sequence). The CDR3 protein is CASSLQGKGTEAFF. CDR3 DNA sequence: TGTGCCAGCAGTTTACAGGGGAAAGGGACTGAAGCTTTCTTT.